This T cell receptor (beta chain) emerged from a study of T cells after yellow fever vaccination. This CDR3 spans 12 amino acids. Trimming stripped 10 bases from V and 5 bases from J, with 14 bases between. Synthesis of TCR cDNA relied on 5'RACE template switching, which attached a universal primer site and UMIs. TCRdb analysed the 5' RACE reads with MiXCR anew, one entry per CDR3 protein. The sample contains roughly 400,000 distinct CDR3 sequences, around a sixth of which appear only once. The sample in question was PBMCs, obtained before the yellow fever booster vaccination. The J gene is TRBJ2-5, the V gene TRBV12-3 or TRBV12-4; weak D call: TRBD2 (6 bases). The source is a man aged 18 to 29 who received the YFV17D yellow fever vaccine. The CDR3 sequence: CATQGLGETQYF. As DNA, the CDR3 is TGTGCCACCCAGGGACTCGGGGAGACCCAGTACTTC.